This entry lists 32 T cell receptor beta chains sequenced from one sample in a study of cytomegalovirus exposure and HLA in healthy donors. The PCR used 60 Vbeta and 13 Jbeta primers. The method was immunoSEQ multiplex PCR; TCRdb's version includes in-frame clones alone and lacks a portion of them. The repertoire has some 180,000 clones, more than 65% of them found once; the top ten carry roughly 2.5%. What was sequenced was PBMCs. The source is a woman aged 30 to 39 in good health and CMV-seropositive.

The chain uses TRBV18 and TRBJ2-7; 7 nucleotides line up with TRBD1. CDR3 length equals 15 residues. V lost 2 bases and J lost 1; bases outside the gene matches: 5. Germline V lookup: CDR1 KGHSH, CDR2 LQKENI. CDR3 nucleotide sequence: TGTGCCAGCTCACCAGGGGACAGCCTTTCCTACGAGCAGTACTTC. Its translation: CASSPGDSLSYEQYF.

This clone was detected once. CDR3 residues: CASGDLRGTNEKLFF. The CDR3 nucleotides read TGCGCCAGCGGAGATCTACGGGGAACTAATGAAAAACTGTTTTTT. This chain connects TRBV10-1 to TRBJ1-4; D remains ambiguous. Germline CDR1 and CDR2: WNHNN and SYGVQD (reference sequence). V lost 8 bases and J 1 base, leaving 14 bases between the germline ends. The CDR3 length is 15 residues.

A single count supports this clone. V and J are TRBV7-9 and TRBJ2-7, with 8 bases that match TRBD1. The CDR3 runs to 12 residues. The trim removed 5 bases at V and 6 bases at J, leaving 3 bases unmatched. Per germline, CDR1 SEHNR and CDR2 FQNEAQ (reference sequence). The CDR3 here is CASSSGQGEQYF. CDR3 nucleotide sequence: TGTGCCAGCAGCAGTGGACAGGGCGAGCAGTACTTC.

The chain has TRBV28 and TRBJ2-5; 8 bases agree with TRBD2. Per germline, CDR1 MDHEN and CDR2 SYDVKM. The CDR3 spans 15 residues. V dropped 5 bases and J dropped 4; count of bases not matched to a gene: 9. The CDR3 here is CASSLGPGGPETQYF. In DNA, the CDR3 is TGTGCCAGCAGTCTCGGTCCGGGGGGGCCAGAGACCCAGTACTTC.

This clone showed up just a few times. The chain has TRBV7-9 and TRBJ2-2, with a tentative D call TRBD2 (6 bases). The CDR3 totals 15 residues. Deletions cut 4 bases from V and 1 base from J, with 10 bases between. Germline V CDR1 and CDR2: SEHNR, FQNEAQ (reference sequence). DNA for the CDR3: TGTGCCAGCAGCTGGACCGGGGGGAACACCGGGGAGCTGTTTTTT. This encodes CASSWTGGNTGELFF.

J is TRBJ2-5 and V is TRBV11-2; weak D call: TRBD1 (6 bases). Germline V gene sequence: CDR1 SGHAT, CDR2 FQNNGV. V shed 5 bases and J shed 1 base, with 14 bases lying between them. The CDR3 spans 15 residues. The CDR3 region is CASSRNRATQETQYF. CDR3 bases: TGTGCCAGCAGCCGAAACAGGGCCACCCAAGAGACCCAGTACTTC.

The chain couples TRBV4-3 to TRBJ2-7; D not certain. CDR3 length: 16 residues. V lost 2 bases and J 2 bases, leaving 16 bases between the germline ends. The germline CDR1 and CDR2 sequences are LGHNA and YSLEER. This CDR3 reads CASSQRYPAAAYEQYF. CDR3 sequence (DNA): TGCGCCAGCAGCCAAAGATACCCCGCCGCGGCCTACGAGCAGTACTTC.

The chain joins TRBV6-5 to TRBJ2-7; D may be TRBD1 (5 bases). Per germline, CDR1 MNHEY and CDR2 SVGAGI. V dropped 2 bases and J dropped 3 bases, with 5 bases sitting between them. The length of the CDR3 is 12 residues. CDR3 loop: CASSYQGYEQYF. The CDR3 DNA is TGTGCCAGCAGTTACCAGGGCTACGAGCAGTACTTC.

The chain employs TRBV13 and TRBJ2-2; the D is unclear. This CDR3 contains 14 residues. Germline V gene lookup returns CDR1 PRHDT and CDR2 FYEKMQ (reference sequence). V was cut by 3 bases and J by 7 bases, with 12 bases left in between. CDR3 sequence: CASSFPRPSGELFF. DNA of the CDR3: TGTGCCAGCAGCTTTCCCCGTCCGAGCGGGGAGCTGTTTTTT.

This chain joins TRBV4-1 and TRBJ1-2; tentatively, D is TRBD1 (6 bases). The length of the CDR3 is 15 residues. Deletions cut 2 bases from V and 2 bases from J, with 12 bases between. Germline values: CDR1 MGHRA, CDR2 YSYEKL. The CDR3 protein is CASSQPGQRNYGYTF. DNA for the CDR3: TGCGCCAGCAGCCAACCGGGACAAAGGAACTATGGCTACACCTTC.

This clone came up a few times. V and J are TRBV9 and TRBJ2-5, with 8 bases identical to TRBD1. Germline loops: CDR1 SGDLS, CDR2 YYNGEE. The CDR3 runs 15 residues. V was pared by 1 base and J by 3 bases, with 5 bases of the junction left unmatched. The DNA for the CDR3 is TGTGCCAGCAGCGTACGGACAGGGCATGAAGAGACCCAGTACTTC. It specifies CASSVRTGHEETQYF.

The rearrangement links TRBV2 to TRBJ2-7; D call uncertain. The CDR3 extends over 13 amino acids. V shed 7 bases and J shed 3 bases, with 13 bases lying between them. CDR1 SNHLY and CDR2 FYNNEI come from the germline V gene. The CDR3 coding sequence is TGTGCCAGCAAAATCCGGAGTGGCTACGAGCAGTACTTC. It translates to CASKIRSGYEQYF. Full variable domain (remainder filled in from reference TRBV2 and TRBJ2-7): EPEVTQTPSHQVTQMGQEVILRCVPISNHLYFYWYRQILGQKVEFLVSFYNNEISEKSEIFDDQFSVERPDGSNFTLKIRSTKLEDSAMYFCASKIRSGYEQYFGPGTRLTVT.

The V call is TRBV19, the J call TRBJ2-2; D not certain. V dropped 5 bases and J dropped 7 bases, with 14 bases sitting between them. In germline, CDR1 is LNHDA, CDR2 SQIVND (reference sequence). This CDR3 has 14 residues. CDR3 sequence: CASSPPHSSGELFF. For the CDR3, the DNA is TGTGCCAGTAGTCCTCCACATTCAAGCGGGGAGCTGTTTTTT.

This chain links TRBV28 with TRBJ2-5; 8 bases map to TRBD2. The trim removed 7 bases at V and 5 bases at J, leaving 9 bases unmatched. In germline, CDR1 is MDHEN, CDR2 SYDVKM. CDR3 length: 14 amino acids. The CDR3 DNA sequence: TGTGCCAGCACCACCGGACTAGCTCGGGAGACCCAGTACTTC. Encoded protein: CASTTGLARETQYF.

This rearrangement joins TRBV5-1 to TRBJ2-2; perhaps TRBD1 as D (6 bases). Germline V gene data show CDR1 as SGHRS and CDR2 as YFSETQ. The CDR3 has 16 residues. V was cut by 2 bases and J by 0 bases, with 11 bases left in between. The CDR3 DNA sequence: TGCGCCAGCAGCTTTAAGACAGGCACGAACACCGGGGAGCTGTTTTTT. Its translation: CASSFKTGTNTGELFF. The whole variable domain, filled in from reference TRBV5-1 and TRBJ2-2, reads KAGVTQTPRYLIKTRGQQVTLSCSPISGHRSVSWYQQTPGQGLQFLFEYFSETQRNKGNFPGRFSGRQFSNSRSEMNVSTLELGDSALYLCASSFKTGTNTGELFFGEGSRLTVL.

This chain's CDR3 is CASKQGVTDTQYF. The CDR3 DNA reads as TGTGCCAGCAAACAGGGGGTTACAGATACGCAGTATTTT. The chain combines TRBV2 with TRBJ2-3, with TRBD1 matching over 8 bases. The CDR3 covers 13 residues. With 7 bases clipped from V and 3 bases from J, the junction kept 3 bases outside the gene matches. Germline lookup yields CDR1 SNHLY and CDR2 FYNNEI.

The CDR3 region has the DNA TGCGCCAGCAGCCAAGGGGACAGGGAGGAATCACCCCTCCACTTT. Its protein is CASSQGDREESPLHF. The rearrangement joins TRBV4-1 to TRBJ1-6; 9 bases map to TRBD1. The CDR3 totals 15 residues. V shed 1 base and J 10 bases; nucleotides not matched to a gene: 5. Germline-derived CDR1 and CDR2 are MGHRA and YSYEKL.

This chain links TRBV6-5 with TRBJ2-3; TRBD2 matches 8 bases. The CDR3 totals 14 residues. CDR1 is MNHEY, CDR2 SVGAGI, per germline. The V and J ends lost 6 bases and 5 bases, in that order; junction bases with no gene match: 7. The DNA of the CDR3 is TGTGCCAGCAGCCGGGCGGGGGGAAGAGATACGCAGTATTTT. Translating gives CASSRAGGRDTQYF.

The chain carries TRBV6-1 and TRBJ2-7; 9 positions agree with TRBD1. Germline-derived CDR1 and CDR2 are MNHNS and SASEGT. The CDR3 spans 14 residues. Unmatched junction bases numbered 8, after V lost 7 bases and J lost 4 bases. The CDR3 spells CASTDQDRGYEQYF. In DNA, the CDR3 is TGTGCCAGCACCGACCAGGACAGGGGTTACGAGCAGTACTTC.

This chain uses TRBV9 with TRBJ2-3, with TRBD2 matching over 8 bases. This CDR3 is built from 15 residues. Germline CDR1 is SGDLS and CDR2 is YYNGEE. V lost 4 bases, J lost 3 bases, and 7 bases stayed unmatched. The chain's CDR3 is CASSTGGAGTDTQYF. CDR3 DNA sequence: TGTGCCAGCAGCACCGGGGGGGCGGGGACAGATACGCAGTATTTT.

The count of this clone is one. The chain uses TRBV28 and TRBJ2-7; the D is unclear. V lost 5 bases and J lost 0, with 8 bases in between. Germline CDR1 is MDHEN and CDR2 is SYDVKM. The CDR3 covers 13 residues. This CDR3 is CASSGIFSYEQYF. The CDR3 coding sequence is TGTGCCAGCAGTGGCATATTCTCCTACGAGCAGTACTTC.

The chain combines TRBV5-1 with TRBJ2-3; D is possibly TRBD2 (5 bases). Germline loops: CDR1 SGHRS, CDR2 YFSETQ. The V end was cut by 4 bases, the J end by 1 base, with 10 bases between. The CDR3 consists of 14 residues. The CDR3 protein is CASSREGRTDTQYF. CDR3 DNA: TGCGCCAGCAGCCGGGAAGGTCGCACAGATACGCAGTATTTT.

V is TRBV5-4 and J is TRBJ1-5; 9 bases are shared with TRBD1. Germline V gives CDR1 SGHNT, CDR2 YYREEE (reference sequence). The CDR3 contains 15 residues. The V and J ends lost 4 bases and 1 base, in that order; junction bases with no gene match: 3. The CDR3 DNA follows: TGTGCCAGCAGCGTGGACAGGGGAAGCAATCAGCCCCAGCATTTT. Translated: CASSVDRGSNQPQHF.

The chain couples TRBV10-3 to TRBJ2-2; TRBD2 matches at 9 bases. Per germline, CDR1 ENHRY and CDR2 SYGVKD. The CDR3 covers 16 residues. The ends lost 5 bases at V and 6 bases at J; junction bases unmatched: 10. CDR3 DNA sequence: TGTGCCATCAGTCACCCCAGCGGGGGGTCCCCCGGGGAGCTGTTTTTT. Protein: CAISHPSGGSPGELFF.

This clone was seen just once. The chain couples TRBV5-1 to TRBJ1-1, with 7 nucleotides matching TRBD1. Germline values: CDR1 SGHRS, CDR2 YFSETQ. After removal of 1 base from V and 2 bases from J, the junction contained 20 bases not matched to a gene. The CDR3 length is 20 residues. This CDR3 reads CASSLRTGRPTHPGNTEAFF. The CDR3 bases are TGCGCCAGCAGCTTGAGGACAGGACGACCCACCCACCCAGGTAACACTGAAGCTTTCTTT. Drawing the rest from reference TRBV5-1 and TRBJ1-1, the complete variable domain is KAGVTQTPRYLIKTRGQQVTLSCSPISGHRSVSWYQQTPGQGLQFLFEYFSETQRNKGNFPGRFSGRQFSNSRSEMNVSTLELGDSALYLCASSLRTGRPTHPGNTEAFFGQGTRLTVV.

The CDR3 is CASSGSPTSQETQYF. In DNA form, the CDR3 reads TGCGCCAGCAGCGGTTCTCCGACTAGTCAAGAGACCCAGTACTTC. The chain combines TRBV5-1 with TRBJ2-5, with D perhaps TRBD2 (6 bases). CDR3 size: 15 residues. Germline CDR1 and CDR2: SGHRS and YFSETQ. V was shortened by 4 bases and J by 2 bases, with 15 bases between the two germline ends.

The V call is TRBV5-1, the J call TRBJ1-1; D is perhaps TRBD1 (5 bases). From germline, CDR1 is SGHRS and CDR2 YFSETQ. Deletions cut 4 bases from V and 0 bases from J, with 13 bases between. The CDR3 has 15 amino acids. The CDR3 reads CASSLNGGVNTEAFF. CDR3 in DNA: TGCGCCAGCAGCCTGAACGGAGGGGTGAACACTGAAGCTTTCTTT. The full variable domain, rest sourced from reference TRBV5-1 and TRBJ1-1, is KAGVTQTPRYLIKTRGQQVTLSCSPISGHRSVSWYQQTPGQGLQFLFEYFSETQRNKGNFPGRFSGRQFSNSRSEMNVSTLELGDSALYLCASSLNGGVNTEAFFGQGTRLTVV.

This chain uses TRBV28 with TRBJ1-2; 7 positions match TRBD1. The CDR3 has 12 amino acids. V lost 9 bases to trimming and J lost 1 base; unmatched junction nucleotides: 2. Germline V lookup: CDR1 MDHEN, CDR2 SYDVKM. In DNA form, the CDR3 reads TGTGCCAGTCAGGGGGGTAACTATGGCTACACCTTC. It codes for CASQGGNYGYTF.

The chain links TRBV19 to TRBJ2-3; 11 bases line up with TRBD2. V shed 5 bases, J shed 0 bases, and the junction held 7 bases outside the gene matches. The CDR3 extends over 17 amino acids. The V gene's germline CDR1 is LNHDA and CDR2 SQIVND (reference sequence). The CDR3 coding sequence is TGTGCCAGTAGTGTCACGACTAGCGGGGCAAGCACAGATACGCAGTATTTT. Translation: CASSVTTSGASTDTQYF.

The V call is TRBV27, the J call TRBJ2-7; D is possibly TRBD1 (6 bases). The CDR3 is 17 amino acids. The V end was cut by 5 bases, the J end by 2 bases, with 22 bases between. The germline V gene encodes CDR1 MNHEY and CDR2 SMNVEV (reference sequence). CDR3 in amino acids: CASSLYPGHRPTYEQYF. The CDR3 nucleotides read TGTGCCAGCAGTCTATACCCGGGACATCGCCCGACCTACGAGCAGTACTTC.

The chain joins TRBV18 to TRBJ1-2; 8 positions agree with TRBD1. CDR3 length equals 16 residues. CDR1 is KGHSH and CDR2 is LQKENI in the germline V gene. The junction had 13 bases not matched to a gene; V was cut back by 3 bases and J by 7 bases. For the CDR3, the DNA is TGTGCCAGCTCACCTAGCCGGTGGCAGGGGGCCTCTGGCTACACCTTC. The encoded protein is CASSPSRWQGASGYTF.

This clone was seen once. This CDR3 is also generated by other DNA sequences in the sample. The V gene is TRBV28, the J gene TRBJ1-4; 9 bases are shared with TRBD1. The CDR3 covers 14 residues. Looked up from germline, CDR1 is MDHEN and CDR2 is SYDVKM. With V trimmed by 5 bases and J by 8 bases, 6 bases remained unmatched. The CDR3: CASSRGQGREKLFF. CDR3 coding DNA: TGTGCCAGCAGTCGTGGACAGGGGAGGGAAAAACTGTTTTTT.